Detailed here is one T cell receptor beta chain. This clone was counted between two and nine times. What antigen it recognizes has not been identified. There are no base qualities to consult, and no much larger clone falls within one base. The germline ends are 13 bases apart after V is trimmed by 0 bases and J by 7 bases. From the cysteine through the phenylalanine, the CDR3 covers 15 amino acids. The kept DNA is CDR3 alone, 45 bases in frame from the first base. The germline V gene provides CDR1 MNHEY and CDR2 SVGEGT. The collaborating institutions used their own protocols to collect whole blood in K2EDTA tubes. For TCRbeta analysis, collaborators shipped samples as frozen whole blood, isolated PBMCs, or DNA extracted from either of those sample types. The entry originates in a study of blood T cell repertoires in COVID-19 (TCRdb year 2020). Concerning the study at large: Samples from collaborators originated in the United States, Italy and Spain and spanned both the acute and convalescent phases of COVID-19. The prospective study material was composed of cDNA or gDNA derived from T cells, B-cell-depleted T cells, or PBMCs. The dataset comprised deeply sampled blood TCRbeta repertoires from subjects exposed to, actively infected with, or recovered from COVID-19. The repertoires were released in a freely available public database intended as a resource for research on the immune response to SARS-CoV-2. The samples were drawn from two sources: the first 160 participants of the ongoing ImmuneRACE study, and 1,254 subjects contributed by 6 global collaborators. Nearly every sample came with metadata listing a de-identified subject ID, COVID-19 status, age in years and sex. Where HLA class I and class II types were available, the types were taken from metadata supplied by the sample provider, not from assay-based typing.

The full study reports these points: The quantity of clinical and demographic metadata differed by source and by participant and was supplied without curation.

TCRbeta CDR3 regions were amplified from genomic DNA using the immunoSEQ Assay, a bias-controlled multiplex PCR. As for the original processing: Within the assay, amplification of reference gene primers was used to estimate how many nucleated cells each sample contained. To quantify the absolute abundance of each unique TCRbeta CDR3 rearrangement, sequence reads were collapsed and filtered. For each sample, productive Simpson clonality was calculated by taking the square root of Simpson's diversity index across productive rearrangements. TCRdb re-hosts the immuneACCESS table, in-frame sequences only. Its copies lack some clones; in the studies checked, an unresolved V gene accounts for under half of them, and the cause for the rest is not known. The V and J calls and the clone size are those of that table, but D and trimming were determined from the DNA. For this sample there are around 180,000 clones; approximately 85% appear just once. More than 2.5% of the sample is taken by the ten largest.

The sample was peripheral blood. This sequence originates from a man between 60 and 70 years old with acute or convalescent COVID-19. The rearrangement joined TRBV6-2 or TRBV6-3 to TRBJ1-5, with a tentative D gene TRBD1 over 6 matching bases. The CDR3 region: CASSYSGGAGQPQHF. The DNA sequence is given as TGTGCCAGCAGTTACTCAGGGGGAGCAGGGCAGCCCCAGCATTTT.